Reported below is one TCR beta chain. The entry originates in a study of radiation and T cells in renal cell carcinoma. The protocol was immunoSEQ multiplex PCR, while the TCRdb copy is restricted to in-frame clones and leaves out a portion. The sample has about 77,000 clones, around four fifths seen once; the top ten hold approximately 2.4%. V was pared by 6 bases and J by 5 bases, with 4 bases of the junction left unmatched. Germline CDR1 reads SNHLY; CDR2 reads FYNNEI. The CDR3 runs to 14 residues. Indicated time point: blood 4 weeks post-SBRT, at nephrectomy. Treatment noted: 15 Gy SBRT to primary tumor, nephrectomy 4 weeks later.

Specimen: blood, collected from a patient whose treatment included radiotherapy and nephrectomy. V usage is TRBV2 and J usage is TRBJ2-1; 10 bases line up with TRBD1. This receptor was identified in a woman aged 55-69 years with renal cell carcinoma. As DNA, the CDR3 is TGTGCCAGCAGGCCGGGACAGGGGCACAATGAGCAGTTCTTC. This sequence encodes CASRPGQGHNEQFF.